The clone carrying this T cell receptor beta chain came up once. This sample is drawn from a study of blood T cell repertoires in COVID-19. About the research overall: T cells, B-cell-depleted T cells, or PBMCs provided the cDNA or gDNA that served as material.

A Seattle source enrolled patients during active infection and followed them longitudinally. The assay was immunoSEQ multiplex PCR, and TCRdb's table has in-frame clones only and misses some. The sample contains 150,000 to 200,000 clones, 80% to 90% of which appear only once. The CDR3 is 17 amino acids. V was pared by 10 bases and J by 1 base, with 11 bases of the junction left unmatched. CDR1 MDHEN and CDR2 SYDVKM come from the germline V gene. The clonotype originates from a woman in her 70s with COVID-19, enrolled during active disease. V gene TRBV28 combines with J gene TRBJ2-6; 9 bases match TRBD2. Material: peripheral blood. The CDR3, as DNA: TGTGCCACCCGAGCGGGCGGGAGGGCGTCTGGGGCCAACGTCCTGACTTTC. Residues: CATRAGGRASGANVLTF.